Detailed here is one T cell receptor beta chain. Its antigen remains unidentified. Data came from immunoSEQ multiplex PCR; TCRdb stores just in-frame clones and leaves some out. Counted here are over 800,000 clones, nearly 95% occurring once; the ten biggest clones make up more than 20%. Trimming took off 4 bases at V and 6 bases at J, with 9 bases between the two ends. Germline CDR1 reads MGHRA; CDR2 reads YSYEKL. This CDR3 spans 12 amino acids. The data originate from a study of shared clonotypes between healthy human individuals. On the study more broadly: Plates per donor: three CD4 naive, three CD4 memory, two CD8 naive, one CD8 memory. Findings and limits, study-wide: Although depth was large, rarefaction showed that sequencing of the sorted subsets was incomplete. Expectations were that clonotype sharing among donors would be affected by sequencing depth. Some naive CD4 clonotypes, around 5%, turned up in common across four donors.

Naivety among CD8 cells was defined by CD45RO negativity and positive CCR7 selection, thereby excluding terminally differentiated effector memory CD45RA+ cells. The clonotype was recovered from a man aged 30 to 39 in good health. V usage is TRBV4-1 and J usage is TRBJ1-1; D is ambiguous. The sequenced sample consisted of naive CD8+ T cells sorted from blood. The CDR3 here is CASSRETSEAFF. CDR3 nucleotide sequence: TGCGCCAGCAGCCGAGAGACATCTGAAGCTTTCTTT.